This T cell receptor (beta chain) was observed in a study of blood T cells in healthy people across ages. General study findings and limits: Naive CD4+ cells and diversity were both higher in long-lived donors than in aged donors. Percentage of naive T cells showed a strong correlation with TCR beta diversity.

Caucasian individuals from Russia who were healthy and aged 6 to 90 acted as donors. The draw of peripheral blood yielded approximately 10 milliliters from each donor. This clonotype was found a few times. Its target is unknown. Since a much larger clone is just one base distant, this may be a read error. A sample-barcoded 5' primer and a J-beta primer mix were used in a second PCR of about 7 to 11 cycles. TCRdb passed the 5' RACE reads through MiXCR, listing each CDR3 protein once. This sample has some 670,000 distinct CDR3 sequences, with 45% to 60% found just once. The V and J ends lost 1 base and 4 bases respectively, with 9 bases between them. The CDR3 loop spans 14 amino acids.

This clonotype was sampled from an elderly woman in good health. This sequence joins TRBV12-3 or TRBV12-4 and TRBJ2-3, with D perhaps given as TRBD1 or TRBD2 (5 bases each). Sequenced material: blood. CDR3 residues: CASSLGGGSDTQYF. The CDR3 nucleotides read TGTGCCAGCAGTTTAGGTGGGGGTTCAGATACGCAGTATTTT.